A selection of T cell receptor beta chains follows, all from one sample in a study of beta chain features in type 1 diabetes. This table comes from immunoSEQ multiplex PCR, and its TCRdb copy is limited to in-frame clones, with some not included. The table has around 160,000 clones, 40% to 60% seen once. Source material: Tregs from blood. These receptors all come from a man aged 18 to 30 in good health. Both conserved end residues are part of each CDR3. A D gene is named only where the DNA matches it firmly. Clone size is stated in some rows and not others, as once, few, many or a class when expanded.

v_call	clone_size	d_call	j_call	cdr3_nt	cdr3_aa
TRBV5-4	.	.	TRBJ2-5	TGTGCCAGCAGCTTCGCAGGGGTTGGGGTGGGGGAGACCCAGTACTTC	CASSFAGVGVGETQYF
TRBV6-5	.	TRBD1	TRBJ2-2	TGTGCCAGCAGCTGGGACAGAGCGAACACCGGGGAGCTGTTTTTT	CASSWDRANTGELFF
TRBV7-2	.	.	TRBJ2-1	TGTGCCAGCAGCTTAGGCGGGTCCTATTGGGATGAGCAGTTCTTC	CASSLGGSYWDEQFF
TRBV7-2	.	.	TRBJ2-7	TGTGCCAGCAGTGTCGGGGGGACAGGAACCTACGAGCAGTACTTC	CASSVGGTGTYEQYF
TRBV27	.	.	TRBJ1-4	TGTGCCAGCAAACTACAGGGACGGGAAAAACTGTTTTTT	CASKLQGREKLFF
TRBV19	.	.	TRBJ2-2	TGTGCCAGTACTCTATCAACAGGGTTTACCGGGGAGCTGTTTTTT	CASTLSTGFTGELFF
TRBV20-1	.	TRBD2	TRBJ2-1	TGCAGTGCTTGGGGGGGAAGGGAGCAGTTCTTC	CSAWGGREQFF
TRBV7-9	few	.	TRBJ1-6	TGTGCCAGCAGCTCCGCCGGGGGCTCCTATAATTCACCCCTCCACTTT	CASSSAGGSYNSPLHF
TRBV29-1	.	TRBD1	TRBJ2-7	TGCAGCGTTGCGACAGGGGGCTACGAGCAGTACTTC	CSVATGGYEQYF
TRBV7-2	.	.	TRBJ1-1	TGTGCCAGCAGCTTAGCGGGGGGACGGGCCACTGAAGCTTTCTTT	CASSLAGGRATEAFF
TRBV4-1	.	.	TRBJ2-1	TGCGCCAGCAGCCAAGAATGGCGGCTGGAAAATGAGCAGTTCTTC	CASSQEWRLENEQFF
TRBV19	.	TRBD2	TRBJ2-7	TGTGCCAGTAGCCCTAAGGGACTAGCGGAGATACCGTACTTC	CASSPKGLAEIPYF